The clone carrying this T cell receptor (beta chain) has a count of ten or more. Antigen specificity is unknown. Germline-derived CDR1 and CDR2 are DFQATT and SNEGSKA (reference sequence). CDR3 length: 12 amino acids. V trimming: 5 bases; J trimming: 2 bases; junction bases outside the gene matches: 1. The data derive from a study of T-cell memory formation after mild COVID-19. For the study at large: Largely donor-specific sequence clusters came from two donors.

Study-wide findings and caveats: The CD4+ clones that contracted clustered mainly within CM and EM, and the CD8+ clones concentrated in EMRA. A balance of CD4 and CD8 characterized clones contracting day 15 to 85, whereas later expanders leaned CD4+.

TCR alpha and TCR beta cDNA libraries carrying sample barcodes and UMIs came from 5'RACE with constant-segment primers. TCRdb reprocessed the 5' RACE reads with MiXCR, giving one entry per CDR3 protein. The sample carries around 250,000 distinct CDR3 sequences, just over 15% recorded once. This sequence was found in an adult woman who had mild COVID-19 (a few samples of this study predate the infection). Cell type and time point are not known. Source material: PBMCs or a T cell subset sorted from them (not recorded which). The rearrangement uses TRBV20-1 and TRBJ1-2, with 8 bases lining up with TRBD1. The chain's CDR3 is CSARTGNYGYTF. The CDR3 DNA reads TGCAGTGCTCGGACAGGGAACTATGGCTACACCTTC.